Each of the 12 T cell receptor beta chains below was sequenced from the same sample in a study of T cells in localized non-small cell lung cancer (dated by TCRdb to 2018 to 2021). Libraries came from the immunoSEQ multiplex PCR assay. The table was pulled from immuneACCESS by TCRdb, which kept in-frame rearrangements only. Such tables lose some clones; where checked, under half of the loss comes from unresolved V genes, and the rest has no known cause. In all, the sample holds about 35,000 clones, and 92% of those were seen once. The ten largest clones take up about 2.2% of the sample. Sample: peripheral blood, taken before any cancer treatment. The receptors originated from a female donor over 55 with stage I lung adenocarcinoma.

The V call is TRBV5-4, the J call TRBJ2-3, with 7 bases aligning to TRBD1. Unmatched junction bases numbered 12, after V lost 3 bases and J lost 2 bases. This CDR3 is built from 17 residues. The germline gives CDR1 SGHNT, CDR2 YYREEE (reference sequence). In DNA form, the CDR3 reads TGTGCCAGCAGCTCGACCCAGGCAGGGGGTTTCACAGATACGCAGTATTTT. Translating it yields CASSSTQAGGFTDTQYF.

This clone was detected a few times. The J gene is TRBJ1-6, the V gene TRBV10-3, with TRBD1 matching over 7 bases. The ends lost 0 bases at V and 9 bases at J; junction bases unmatched: 11. This CDR3 region has 17 residues. In germline, CDR1 is ENHRY, CDR2 SYGVKD. In DNA, the CDR3 is TGTGCCATCAGTGAGTCGAAGGGAGGGGGCGCAGGTTCACCCCTCCACTTT. Translating gives CAISESKGGGAGSPLHF.

The V and J genes are TRBV18 and TRBJ2-1, with D possibly TRBD1 on 6 matching bases. V was clipped by 6 bases and J by 5 bases, with 14 bases between them. This CDR3 region has 14 residues. Germline V CDR1 and CDR2: KGHSH, LQKENI. In nucleotides, the CDR3 is TGTGCCAGCTCCGCCCGGGACACGAACAATGAGCAGTTCTTC. As protein: CASSARDTNNEQFF.

As DNA, the CDR3 is TGTGCCAGCAGTGAATCTTTGAGGACTGAAGCTTTCTTT. Residues: CASSESLRTEAFF. The chain links TRBV6-1 to TRBJ1-1; D is uncertain. Trimming cost V 2 bases and J 5 bases, with 9 bases left between them. Germline-derived CDR1 and CDR2 are MNHNS and SASEGT. The CDR3 is 13 residues long.

The rearrangement joins TRBV19 to TRBJ2-2, with D tentatively TRBD1 (5 bases). The CDR3 is made up of 15 amino acids. Per germline, CDR1 LNHDA and CDR2 SQIVND (reference sequence). The V end lost 3 bases, the J end lost 3 bases, and 11 bases lay between the germline ends. The CDR3 loop reads CASSIGAGYTGELFF. The DNA of the CDR3 is TGTGCCAGTAGTATCGGCGCAGGGTACACCGGGGAGCTGTTTTTT.

The CDR3 coding sequence is TGTGCCAGCAGCAAAGAAAACAGGAGAGCCTACGAGCAGTACTTC. Encoded protein: CASSKENRRAYEQYF. This chain connects TRBV21-1 to TRBJ2-7; the DNA was not compared with TRBD1, the D call given in the table. TRBV21-1 constitutes a pseudogene. The CDR3 runs 15 residues.

The CDR3 DNA sequence: TGTGCCAGCAGCGCAAGACAGGGGGCCAAAAACATTCAGTACTTC. Translated, it gives CASSARQGAKNIQYF. The chain couples TRBV7-9 to TRBJ2-4; 8 bases are a match to TRBD1. The V gene's germline CDR1 is SEHNR and CDR2 FQNEAQ (reference sequence). The CDR3 has 15 residues. Germline trimming cut 5 bases from V and 1 base from J; bases unmatched to any gene: 4.

V and J are TRBV27 and TRBJ2-5, with TRBD2 matching over 8 bases. V gave up 5 bases and J gave up 1 base; unmatched junction bases: 6. Germline V gene data show CDR1 as MNHEY and CDR2 as SMNVEV (reference sequence). The CDR3 runs 15 residues. In DNA form, the CDR3 reads TGTGCCAGCAGTCGCGGACTAGCATCCCAAGAGACCCAGTACTTC. Translation: CASSRGLASQETQYF.

Details on this clone: The same CDR3 can be traced to other DNA sequences in this sample. V and J are TRBV2 and TRBJ2-4; 7 positions match TRBD1. V was clipped by 9 bases and J by 5 bases; unmatched bases: 13. This CDR3 has 15 amino acids. The germline CDR1 and CDR2 sequences are SNHLY and FYNNEI. The CDR3 protein is CASTRPTGVENIQYF. CDR3 DNA: TGTGCCAGTACTCGCCCCACAGGGGTCGAAAACATTCAGTACTTC.

This rearrangement joins TRBV5-1 to TRBJ1-4; 8 nucleotides agree with TRBD1. The V gene's germline CDR1 is SGHRS and CDR2 YFSETQ. The V and J ends lost 4 bases and 7 bases, in that order; junction bases with no gene match: 9. This CDR3 spans 15 amino acids. The CDR3 here is CASSALTGAGEKLFF. In DNA form, the CDR3 reads TGCGCCAGCAGCGCCCTGACAGGGGCAGGTGAAAAACTGTTTTTT.

The gene calls are TRBV6-6 and TRBJ1-5; D may be TRBD1 (6 bases). CDR3 size: 12 residues. V dropped 5 bases and J dropped 9 bases, with 11 bases sitting between them. Germline CDR1 is MNHNY and CDR2 is SVGAGI (reference sequence). Written as DNA, the CDR3 is TGTGCCAGCAGTCAACAGGGTAGGCCCCAGCATTTT. This codes for CASSQQGRPQHF.

This clone was detected only a few times. CDR3 nucleotide sequence: TGTGCCAGCAGCTCCCCGGGAGCTAACAATTCACCCCTCCACTTT. Residues: CASSSPGANNSPLHF. The chain has TRBV7-8 and TRBJ1-6; D is unclear. The V and J ends lost 4 bases and 7 bases respectively, with 14 bases between them. Germline CDR1 SGHVS, CDR2 FQNEAQ. CDR3 length equals 15 residues.